Listed below are T cell receptor beta chains from one sample, sequenced in a study of shared clonotypes between healthy human individuals. Generated by immunoSEQ multiplex PCR, the TCRdb table keeps only in-frame clones and is missing some. The sample has some 2,500,000 clones; under 95% are singletons. Sequenced: naive CD4+ T cells from PBMCs. The receptors derive from a man younger than 30 in good health. Some clones in this sample may be carry-over from other donors' samples. Both conserved end residues are part of each CDR3. For some rows the clone size is stated as once, few or many, or as a class when expanded; others skip it.

V	size	J	length	CDR3
TRBV5-1	NA	TRBJ2-1	16	CASSLVAGGASNEQFF
TRBV5-6	NA	TRBJ1-2	14	CASSLGTGNYGYTF
TRBV7-9	NA	TRBJ2-2	17	CASSLGLAGVYTGELFF
TRBV18	NA	TRBJ2-3	16	CASSPFSGSATDTQYF
TRBV25-1	NA	TRBJ1-2	13	CASSDHSVYGYTF
TRBV2	NA	TRBJ2-7	16	CASSEGLWGEVRVQYF
TRBV28	NA	TRBJ1-1	11	CATRLITEAFF
TRBV6-5	NA	TRBJ1-1	13	CASSRTTNTEAFF
TRBV5-1	NA	TRBJ1-1	16	CASSLVLEPQRVEAFF
TRBV2	NA	TRBJ1-4	14	CASSVGASNEKLFF
TRBV29-1	NA	TRBJ2-7	14	CSVERLAGRYEQYF
TRBV28	NA	TRBJ2-7	14	CASSLTGDTYEQYF
TRBV18	NA	TRBJ2-5	14	CASSAGAPQETQYF
TRBV5-1	NA	TRBJ2-6	14	CASSGLAGANVLTF
TRBV20-1	NA	TRBJ2-5	10	CSAKRETQYF
TRBV6-5	NA	TRBJ1-2	13	CASSYRDRGGYTF
TRBV29-1	NA	TRBJ1-1	11	CSVTEGTEAFF
TRBV5-1	NA	TRBJ2-7	14	CASSLVGVPYEQYF
TRBV27	NA	TRBJ2-7	14	CASSGVQGSYEQYF
TRBV29-1	NA	TRBJ1-4	13	CSVEGTDNEKLFF
TRBV5-4	NA	TRBJ2-1	15	CASSPGLARVNEQFF
TRBV11-3	few	TRBJ1-1	13	CASSWTGTTEAFF
TRBV18	NA	TRBJ1-2	17	CASSPRALDRGSYGYTF
TRBV5-1	once	TRBJ2-1	14	CASTREGLYNEQFF
TRBV2	NA	TRBJ2-3	16	CASRIGTSVSTDTQYF
TRBV6-1	NA	TRBJ1-1	14	CASSEFPGRTEAFF
TRBV6-6	NA	TRBJ1-2	16	CASSQLRQTVNYGYTF
TRBV29-1	NA	TRBJ2-1	13	CSVKTGPNNEQFF
TRBV4-1	NA	TRBJ2-5	14	CASSQVILQETQYF
TRBV27	once	TRBJ2-3	15	CASSTRTSGSDTQYF
TRBV4-1	NA	TRBJ2-3	16	CASSQFKTSFSDTQYF
TRBV6-5	NA	TRBJ2-1	11	CASSYMSEQFF
TRBV29-1	NA	TRBJ2-1	13	CSVAVTIGNEQFF
TRBV30	NA	TRBJ2-5	11	CAWSVRETQYF
TRBV28	once	TRBJ1-4	15	CASYSKGRTNEKLFF
TRBV9	NA	TRBJ1-2	10	CARTGAGYTF
TRBV29-1	NA	TRBJ1-2	16	CSVESTPPDRDYGYTF
TRBV4-1	NA	TRBJ1-2	11	CASGQGGGYTF
TRBV28	NA	TRBJ1-2	15	CASSYPTGGNYGYTF
TRBV18	NA	TRBJ1-1	15	CASSLNQGWSTEAFF
TRBV6-4	NA	TRBJ1-2	14	CASSFDGYGSGYTF
TRBV18	NA	TRBJ2-5	16	CASSPTRVGGRETQYF
TRBV9	once	TRBJ2-1	16	CASSPQTSGSYNEQFF
TRBV5-1	NA	TRBJ2-3	14	CASSLAPEQDTQYF
TRBV5-1	NA	TRBJ2-6	15	CASSLEGSGANVLTF